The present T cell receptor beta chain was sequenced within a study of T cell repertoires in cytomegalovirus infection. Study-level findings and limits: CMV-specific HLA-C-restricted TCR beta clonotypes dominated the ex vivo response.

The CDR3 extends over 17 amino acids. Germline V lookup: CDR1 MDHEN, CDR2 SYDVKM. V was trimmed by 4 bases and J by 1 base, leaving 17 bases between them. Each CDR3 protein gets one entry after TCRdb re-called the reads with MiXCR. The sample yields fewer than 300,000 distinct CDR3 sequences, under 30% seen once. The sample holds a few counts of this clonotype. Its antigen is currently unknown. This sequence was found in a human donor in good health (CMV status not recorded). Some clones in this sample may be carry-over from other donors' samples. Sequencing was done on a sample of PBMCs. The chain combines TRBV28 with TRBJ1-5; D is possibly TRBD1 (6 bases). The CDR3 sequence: CASSYPPQGISNQPQHF. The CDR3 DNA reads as TGTGCCAGCAGTTACCCCCCACAGGGCATAAGCAATCAGCCCCAGCATTTT.